This T cell receptor (beta chain) stems from a study of identifying expanded T cells in peripheral blood. Findings and caveats of the study: Roughly 1.1 clones differed between technical replicates, versus around 15 and 18 over time. Variance in clone template counts between roughly two-week samples significantly increased with total template count across all healthy donors.

On this clone: Its antigen is not identified.

Per the germline V gene, CDR1 is KGHSH and CDR2 is LQKENI. Between the trimmed V and J ends, which lost 5 bases and 5 bases, there was a span of 10 bases. This CDR3 comprises 14 residues. Assay used: immunoSEQ multiplex PCR; TCRdb lists only in-frame clones, some missing. The table has about 52,000 clones, roughly 82% seen once; the top ten hold 12% to 15%. This chain uses TRBV18 with TRBJ1-6, with D unclear. Sequencing input: blood. The clonotype originates from a person aged 18 to 70 in good health. The CDR3 sequence is CASSRTEDNSPLHF. The CDR3 DNA sequence: TGTGCCAGCTCAAGAACAGAAGATAATTCACCCCTCCACTTT.